Described below is a single T cell receptor beta chain sequence and its context. This receptor's antigen is unknown. Reading the germline V gene (reference sequence) gives CDR1 SEHNR and CDR2 FQNEAQ. Including cysteine and phenylalanine, the CDR3 has 17 amino acids. DNA is not on record. The data are from a study of CXCR3-negative and CXCR3-positive naive CD8 T cells (dated by TCRdb to between 2018 and 2021). In terms of the full investigation: In total, roughly 130 million TRB reads were obtained, corresponding to roughly 1.5 +/- 0.3 million reads per library. TRBV-TRBJ cluster analysis included naive subsets from roughly 5 donors and memory cells from 3 donors. Data from 11 donors, pooled across two independent experiments, went into the diversity and physicochemical repertoire analyses. Paper-wide results and their limitations: TRBV-TRBJ usage was similar between naive CXCR3-negative and CXCR3-positive cells from the same donor, while memory cells showed distinct patterns. Comparably high repertoire diversity was found in both naive subsets, whereas much lower repertoire diversity was found in memory CD8+ T cells. CXCR3 expression partially decreased after cryopreservation, so most assays used freshly isolated PBMCs. TRB CDR3s from CXCR3-positive naive cells showed higher hydrophobicity (lower Kidera factor 4), lower energy, and higher strength and volume indices than CXCR3-negative naive cells. Surface CD5, linked to self-reactivity in mice, was comparable between naive subsets; TCR interaction strength was therefore also inferred from TRB CDR3 physicochemical properties.

For every CD8+ T cell subset, approximately 300,000 cells were flow-sorted straight into RLT lysis buffer, and each subset was sorted in triplicate. Naive CD8+ T cells were defined stringently as CD45RO-CCR7+CD27+CD95- to exclude memory contaminants. Standard density gradient centrifugation was used to isolate peripheral blood mononuclear cells from buffy coats. A FACSAria III was used to flow-sort naive CXCR3-negative and CXCR3-positive CD8+ T cells. Total RNA was extracted from sorted cells with an RNeasy Mini Kit. Sequenced using a NextSeq 550. The Human TCR Profiling Kit (MiLaboratory) was used to make UMI-labeled 5' RACE TRB cDNA libraries. The full amount of extracted RNA was used for cDNA synthesis, and the full amount of resulting cDNA was used for PCR amplification. The libraries were made side by side, with each library going through the same number of PCR cycles. In the paper's pipeline: With a requirement of at least two reads per UMI, MIGEC and MiXCR extracted about 53,000 +/- 9,400 unique UMI-labeled TRB cDNA molecules per library. Each library averaged approximately 40,000 +/- 10,000 functional in-frame TRB CDR3 nucleotide clonotypes without stop codons. After each sample was downsampled to 5000 UMI-labeled TRB molecules, VDJtools was used to calculate diversity metrics such as normalized Shannon-Wiener and Chao1. Clonotype-size-weighted physicochemical properties of the central five CDR3 residues (interaction energy, strength, volume and Kidera factor 4) were computed in VDJtools. Reads reprocessed by TCRdb are summarized as one entry per CDR3 protein sequence, and DNA is absent. TCRdb's processing, not the study's, gives the V and J calls here. The table held for this sample gives some 130,000 distinct CDR3 sequences. The top ten clonotypes cover nearly 0.5% of the sample.

Sequencing was carried out using naive CXCR3- CD8+ T cells from blood. The sample's cell subset or site, from its label and the paper: CD45RO-CCR7+CD27+CD95- naive CD8+ T cells lacking CXCR3 (TNR3-). The origin of this receptor is a human donor in good health. Some clones in this sample may be carry-over from other donors' samples. In this chain, TRBV7-9 is recombined with TRBJ2-7; the D call from TCRdb, TRBD2, cannot be confirmed without DNA. Here the CDR3 is given as CASSPGLAGGSSYEQYF.